This T cell receptor beta chain comes out of a study of blood T cell repertoires in COVID-19. Study context: Donors of Cohort 3 who recovered were those that had two negative PCRs, clearance, or symptom resolution. In each case, the material was cDNA or gDNA derived from T cells, B-cell-depleted T cells, or PBMCs.

The germline CDR1 and CDR2 sequences are MNHEY and SVGAGI. The CDR3 spans 14 residues. V lost 2 bases, J lost 1 base, and 6 bases lay in between. The protocol was immunoSEQ multiplex PCR, while the TCRdb copy is restricted to in-frame clones and leaves out a portion. Of approximately 150,000 clones listed, around three quarters were seen once; the top ten hold over 15%. This clone was observed a single time. The participants were between about 18 and 90 years old and came from 24 US areas. Donors were grouped by their self-reported clinical history. This sequence joins TRBV6-5 and TRBJ2-1; D is unclear. The TCR was taken from a woman aged 65 to 85 in a cohort exposed to, infected with or recovered from COVID-19 (not recorded which). Material for sequencing was PBMCs or T cells enriched from blood (not recorded which). CDR3 nucleotide sequence: TGTGCCAGCAGTTACGCAGTTTCCTACAATGAGCAGTTCTTC. Protein product: CASSYAVSYNEQFF.